This T cell receptor (beta chain) was sequenced during a study of cytomegalovirus exposure and HLA in healthy donors. Study-level points and caveats: Productive rates of about 87% or about 30% were seen for most TCR beta V segments in an earlier analysis.

V was cut by 3 bases and J by 9 bases, with 13 bases left in between. Per germline, CDR1 SGHRS and CDR2 YFSETQ. The CDR3 is made up of 13 amino acids. A multiplex PCR was run with 60 Vbeta primers and 13 Jbeta primers. Method: immunoSEQ multiplex PCR; TCRdb's copy keeps in-frame clones and lacks some. In the table there are roughly 180,000 clones, more than 70% of which are singletons. Note on this clone: No antigen is known for it.

Material: PBMCs. The rearrangement uses TRBV5-1 and TRBJ2-1; D might be TRBD2 (5 bases). The TCR was taken from a male donor in good health and CMV-seronegative. The CDR3: CASSSEGLGEQFF. The CDR3 nucleotides read TGCGCCAGCAGCTCCGAGGGTTTGGGTGAGCAGTTCTTC. The full variable domain, completed using reference TRBV5-1 and TRBJ2-1, is KAGVTQTPRYLIKTRGQQVTLSCSPISGHRSVSWYQQTPGQGLQFLFEYFSETQRNKGNFPGRFSGRQFSNSRSEMNVSTLELGDSALYLCASSSEGLGEQFFGPGTRLTVL.